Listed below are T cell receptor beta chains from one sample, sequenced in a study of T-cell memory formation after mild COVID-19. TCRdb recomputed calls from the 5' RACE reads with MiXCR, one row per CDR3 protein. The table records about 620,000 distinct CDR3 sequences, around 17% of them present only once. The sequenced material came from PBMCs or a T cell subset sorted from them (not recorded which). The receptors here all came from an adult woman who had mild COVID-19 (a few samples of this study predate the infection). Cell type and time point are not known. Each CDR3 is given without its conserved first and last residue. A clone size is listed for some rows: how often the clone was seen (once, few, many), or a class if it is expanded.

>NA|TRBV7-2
ASSPGKIVKF
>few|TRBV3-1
ASSQDSVKQF
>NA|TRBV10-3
AIRVSTHNGYT
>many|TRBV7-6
ASRPITADNEQF
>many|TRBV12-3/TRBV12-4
ASSSNTVGGETQY
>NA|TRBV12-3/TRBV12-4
ASSQRPPRYNSPLH
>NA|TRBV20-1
SAPRTGRYGYT
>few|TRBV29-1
SVEGVNGANVLT
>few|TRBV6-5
ASSSQGTGGHEAF
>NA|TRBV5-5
ASSLDTYTGELF
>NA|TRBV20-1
SARDRAGTNTEAF
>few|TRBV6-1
ASSAFGTPASLAKNIQY
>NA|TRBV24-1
ATSDFVTDTQY
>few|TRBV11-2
ASSQQTGAYSGNTIY
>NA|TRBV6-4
ASSAGQGSDEQF
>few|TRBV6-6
ASSGYSNQPQH
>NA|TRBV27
ASSWGAGTEAF
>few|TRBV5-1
ASSWGTSGSPGFYEQY
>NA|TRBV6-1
ASSVGGRNTEAF
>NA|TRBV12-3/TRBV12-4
ASSIQGRGYEQY
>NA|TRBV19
ASSILGGAVYSNQPQH
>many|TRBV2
ASSVRGHEQY
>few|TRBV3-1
ASSQGPLYGYT
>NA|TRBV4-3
ASSQASGQGTDTQY
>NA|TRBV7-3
ASSFRGFTDTQY
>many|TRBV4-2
ASSQVEREAYQETQY
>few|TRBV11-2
ASSLGRTQPQH
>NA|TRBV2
ASMTSQETQY
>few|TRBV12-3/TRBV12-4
ASSPGWGTGDLSRTEAF
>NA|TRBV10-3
AISTATGGEQY
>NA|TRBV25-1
ASSRDRDLPGANVLT
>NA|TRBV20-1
SAREQVTTYEQY
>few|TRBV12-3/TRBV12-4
ASSPYVGEGYT
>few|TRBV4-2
ASSHQQGFQY
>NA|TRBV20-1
SATDGSSGANVLT
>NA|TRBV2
ASSDHGGNTGELF
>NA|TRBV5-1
ASSLSLGTNYGYT
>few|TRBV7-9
ASSLTRGESAEAF
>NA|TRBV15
ATSRQRAGATYEQY
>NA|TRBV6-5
ASSSRLAGDTSEQF
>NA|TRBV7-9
AIPPANTGELF
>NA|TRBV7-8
ASSMGLAATNEKLF
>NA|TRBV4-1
ASSQVAGQTFYEQY
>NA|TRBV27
ASSLTGGGRVNTEAF
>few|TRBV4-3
ASSQRGAGELF
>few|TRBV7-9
ASGLGGAFTGELF
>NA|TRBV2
ASHNTVWGYT
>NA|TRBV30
ASDGSGANVLT